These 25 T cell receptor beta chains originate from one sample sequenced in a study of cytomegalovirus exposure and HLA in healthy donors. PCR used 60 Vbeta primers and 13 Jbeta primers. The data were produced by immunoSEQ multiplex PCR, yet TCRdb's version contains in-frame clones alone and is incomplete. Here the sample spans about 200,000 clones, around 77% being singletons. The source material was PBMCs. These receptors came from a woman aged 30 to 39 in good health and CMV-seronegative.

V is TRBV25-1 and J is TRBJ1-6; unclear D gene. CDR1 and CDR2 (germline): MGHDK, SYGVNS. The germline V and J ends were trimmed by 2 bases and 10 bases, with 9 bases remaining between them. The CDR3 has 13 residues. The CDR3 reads CASSEGQPSPLHF. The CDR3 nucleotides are TGTGCCAGCAGTGAAGGGCAGCCATCACCCCTCCACTTT. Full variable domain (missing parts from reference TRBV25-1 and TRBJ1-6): EADIYQTPRYLVIGTGKKITLECSQTMGHDKMYWYQQDPGMELHLIHYSYGVNSTEKGDLSSESTVSRIRTEHFPLTLESARPSHTSQYLCASSEGQPSPLHFGNGTRLTVT.

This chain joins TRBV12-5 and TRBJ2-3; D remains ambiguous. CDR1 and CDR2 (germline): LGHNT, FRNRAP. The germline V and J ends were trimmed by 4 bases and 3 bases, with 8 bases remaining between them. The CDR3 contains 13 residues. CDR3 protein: CASGSPGTDTQYF. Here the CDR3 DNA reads TGTGCTAGTGGTTCTCCGGGTACAGATACGCAGTATTTT.

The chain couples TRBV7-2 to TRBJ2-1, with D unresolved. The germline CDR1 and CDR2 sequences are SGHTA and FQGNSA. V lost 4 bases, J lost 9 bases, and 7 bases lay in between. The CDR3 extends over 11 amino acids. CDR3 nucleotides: TGTGCCAGCAGCTGGTCCGGTGAGCAGTTCTTC. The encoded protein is CASSWSGEQFF.

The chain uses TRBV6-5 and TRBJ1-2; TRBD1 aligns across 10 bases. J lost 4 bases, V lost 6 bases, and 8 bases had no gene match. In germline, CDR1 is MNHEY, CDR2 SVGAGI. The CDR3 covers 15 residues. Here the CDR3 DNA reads TGTGCCAGCAGAAAGTCCGGGACAGGGGCCTATGGCTACACCTTC. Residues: CASRKSGTGAYGYTF.

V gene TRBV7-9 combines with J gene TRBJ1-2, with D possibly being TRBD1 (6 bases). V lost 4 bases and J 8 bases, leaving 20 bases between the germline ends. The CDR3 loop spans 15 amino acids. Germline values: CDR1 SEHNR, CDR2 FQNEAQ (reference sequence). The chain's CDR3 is CASSSGGPGADGYTF. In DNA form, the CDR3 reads TGTGCCAGCAGCTCGGGCGGGCCAGGGGCGGACGGCTACACCTTC.

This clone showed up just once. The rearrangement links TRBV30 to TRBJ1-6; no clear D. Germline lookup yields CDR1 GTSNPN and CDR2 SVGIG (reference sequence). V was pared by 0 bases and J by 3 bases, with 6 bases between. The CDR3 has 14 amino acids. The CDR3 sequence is CAWSVMSYNSPLHF. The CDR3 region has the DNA TGTGCCTGGAGTGTAATGAGCTATAATTCACCCCTCCACTTT.

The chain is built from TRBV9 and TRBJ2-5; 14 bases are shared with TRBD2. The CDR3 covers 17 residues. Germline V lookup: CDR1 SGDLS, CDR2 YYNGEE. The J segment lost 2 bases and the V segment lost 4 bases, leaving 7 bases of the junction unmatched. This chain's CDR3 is CASSPGTSGGTQETQYF. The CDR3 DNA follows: TGTGCCAGCAGCCCAGGGACTAGCGGGGGAACTCAAGAGACCCAGTACTTC. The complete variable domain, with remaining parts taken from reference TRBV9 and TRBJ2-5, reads DSGVTQTPKHLITATGQRVTLRCSPRSGDLSVYWYQQSLDQGLQFLIQYYNGEERAKGNILERFSAQQFPDLHSELNLSSLELGDSALYFCASSPGTSGGTQETQYFGPGTRLLVL.

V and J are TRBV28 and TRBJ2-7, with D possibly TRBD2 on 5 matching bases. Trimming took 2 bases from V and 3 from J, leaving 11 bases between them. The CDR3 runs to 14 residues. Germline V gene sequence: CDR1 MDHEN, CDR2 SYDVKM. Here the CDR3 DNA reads TGTGCCAGCAGTTTACACCCGGGGATCTACGAGCAGTACTTC. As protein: CASSLHPGIYEQYF.

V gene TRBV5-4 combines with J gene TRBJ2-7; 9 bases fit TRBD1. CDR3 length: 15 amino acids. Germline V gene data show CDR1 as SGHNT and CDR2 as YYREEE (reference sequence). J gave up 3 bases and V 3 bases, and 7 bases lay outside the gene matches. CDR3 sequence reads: CASSWGGQGDYEQYF. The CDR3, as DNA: TGTGCCAGCAGCTGGGGGGGACAGGGAGACTACGAGCAGTACTTC.

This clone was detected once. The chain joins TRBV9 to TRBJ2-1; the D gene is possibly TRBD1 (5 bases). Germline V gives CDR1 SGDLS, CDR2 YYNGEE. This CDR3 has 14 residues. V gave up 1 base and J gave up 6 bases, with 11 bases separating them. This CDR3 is CASSVRNRGNEQFF. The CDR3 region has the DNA TGTGCCAGCAGCGTACGAAATAGGGGCAATGAGCAGTTCTTC.

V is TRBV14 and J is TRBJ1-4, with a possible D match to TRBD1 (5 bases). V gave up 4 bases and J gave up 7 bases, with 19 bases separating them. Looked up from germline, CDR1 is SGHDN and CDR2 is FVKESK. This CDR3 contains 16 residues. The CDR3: CASSRLQGQGGEKLFF. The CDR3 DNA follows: TGTGCCAGCAGCCGACTTCAAGGGCAGGGAGGTGAAAAACTGTTTTTT.

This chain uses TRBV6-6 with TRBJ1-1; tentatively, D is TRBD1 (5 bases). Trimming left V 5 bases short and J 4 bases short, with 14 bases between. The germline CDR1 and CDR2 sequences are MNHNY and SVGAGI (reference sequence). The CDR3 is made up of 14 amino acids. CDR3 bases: TGTGCCAGCAGTACCTCATCGGGGGTCACTGAAGCTTTCTTT. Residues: CASSTSSGVTEAFF.

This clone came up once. The CDR3 DNA reads TGTGCCTGGGCCGAGGGCTGGGGTGAAAAACTGTTTTTT. This encodes CAWAEGWGEKLFF. The V and J genes are TRBV30 and TRBJ1-4; D gene uncertain. From germline, CDR1 is GTSNPN and CDR2 SVGIG (reference sequence). V was pared by 5 bases and J by 7 bases, with 14 bases between. This CDR3 is built from 13 residues.

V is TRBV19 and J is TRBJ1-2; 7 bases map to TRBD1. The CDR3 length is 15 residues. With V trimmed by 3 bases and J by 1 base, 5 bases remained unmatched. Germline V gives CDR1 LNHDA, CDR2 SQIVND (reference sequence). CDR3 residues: CASSIRTGNNYGYTF. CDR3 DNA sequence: TGTGCCAGTAGTATTAGGACAGGAAATAACTATGGCTACACCTTC.

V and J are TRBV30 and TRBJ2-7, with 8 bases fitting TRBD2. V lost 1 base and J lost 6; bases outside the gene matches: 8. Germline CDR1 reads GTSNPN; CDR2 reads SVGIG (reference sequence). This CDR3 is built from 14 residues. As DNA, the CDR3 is TGTGCCTGGAGTGCGGGGGGGGATGGGTGCGAGCAGTACTTC. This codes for CAWSAGGDGCEQYF.

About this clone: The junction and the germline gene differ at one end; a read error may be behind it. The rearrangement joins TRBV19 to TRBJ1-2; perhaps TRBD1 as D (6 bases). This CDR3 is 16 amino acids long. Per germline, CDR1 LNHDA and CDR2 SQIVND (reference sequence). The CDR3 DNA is TGTGCCAGTGGGGGTATTCGGGACAACACTGTCCATGGCTACCCCTTC. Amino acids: CASGGIRDNTVHGYPF. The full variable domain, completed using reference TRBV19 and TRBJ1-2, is DGGITQSPKYLFRKEGQNVTLSCEQNLNHDAMYWYRQDPGQGLRLIYYSQIVNDFQKGDIAEGYSVSREKKESFPLTVTSAQKNPTAFYLCASGGIRDNTVHGYPFGSGTRLTVV.

The CDR3 is CASSEDRGTNYGYTF. CDR3 in DNA: TGTGCCAGCAGTGAAGATCGAGGGACTAACTATGGCTACACCTTC. V and J are TRBV2 and TRBJ1-2; D ambiguous. The CDR3 spans 15 residues. CDR1 SNHLY and CDR2 FYNNEI come from the germline V gene. With 1 base removed from V and 0 bases from J, the gap between germline ends came to 9 bases.

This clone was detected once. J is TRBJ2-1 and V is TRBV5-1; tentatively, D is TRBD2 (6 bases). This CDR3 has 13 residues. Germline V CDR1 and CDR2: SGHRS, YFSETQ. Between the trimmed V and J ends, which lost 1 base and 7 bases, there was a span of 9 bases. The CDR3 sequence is CASSLLAINEQFF. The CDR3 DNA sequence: TGCGCCAGCAGCTTGCTAGCGATAAATGAGCAGTTCTTC.

The CDR3 coding sequence is TGTGCCAGCAGTTACTCACGGTACGGAGCTCTCTACGAGCAGTACTTC. Its translation: CASSYSRYGALYEQYF. The J gene is TRBJ2-7, the V gene TRBV6-5; D is unclear. CDR1 and CDR2 from the germline V gene are MNHEY and SVGAGI. This CDR3 comprises 16 residues. With 0 bases removed from V and 3 bases from J, the gap between germline ends came to 15 bases.

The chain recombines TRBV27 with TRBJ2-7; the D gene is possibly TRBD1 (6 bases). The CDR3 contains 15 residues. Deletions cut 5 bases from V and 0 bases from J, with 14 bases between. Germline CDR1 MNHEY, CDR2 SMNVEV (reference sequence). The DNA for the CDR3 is TGTGCCAGCAGTCCGATCGACAGGATCTCCTACGAGCAGTACTTC. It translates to CASSPIDRISYEQYF.

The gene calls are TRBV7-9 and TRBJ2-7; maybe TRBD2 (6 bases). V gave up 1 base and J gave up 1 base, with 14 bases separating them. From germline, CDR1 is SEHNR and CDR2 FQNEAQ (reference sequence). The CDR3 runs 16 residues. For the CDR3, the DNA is TGTGCCAGCAGCTTAGAGGCGGGAATTAGGTCCTACGAGCAGTACTTC. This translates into CASSLEAGIRSYEQYF. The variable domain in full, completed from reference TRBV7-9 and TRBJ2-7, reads DTGVSQNPRHKITKRGQNVTFRCDPISEHNRLYWYRQTLGQGPEFLTYFQNEAQLEKSRLLSDRFSAERPKGSFSTLEIQRTEQGDSAMYLCASSLEAGIRSYEQYFGPGTRLTVT.

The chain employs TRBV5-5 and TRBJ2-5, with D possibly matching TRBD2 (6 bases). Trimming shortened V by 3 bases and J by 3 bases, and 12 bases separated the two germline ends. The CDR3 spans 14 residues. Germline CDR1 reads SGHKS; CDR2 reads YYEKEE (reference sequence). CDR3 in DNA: TGTGCCAGCAGCTGGGCGGGATCCAAAGAGACCCAGTACTTC. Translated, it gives CASSWAGSKETQYF. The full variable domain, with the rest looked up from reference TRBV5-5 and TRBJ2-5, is DAGVTQSPTHLIKTRGQQVTLRCSPISGHKSVSWYQQVLGQGPQFIFQYYEKEERGRGNFPDRFSARQFPNYSSELNVNALLLGDSALYLCASSWAGSKETQYFGPGTRLLVL.

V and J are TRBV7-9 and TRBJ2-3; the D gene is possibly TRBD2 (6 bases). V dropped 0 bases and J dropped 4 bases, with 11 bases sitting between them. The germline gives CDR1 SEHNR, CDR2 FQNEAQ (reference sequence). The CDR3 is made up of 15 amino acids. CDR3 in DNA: TGTGCCAGCAGCTTAGCCCGGGGAGGTGCAGATACGCAGTATTTT. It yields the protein CASSLARGGADTQYF.

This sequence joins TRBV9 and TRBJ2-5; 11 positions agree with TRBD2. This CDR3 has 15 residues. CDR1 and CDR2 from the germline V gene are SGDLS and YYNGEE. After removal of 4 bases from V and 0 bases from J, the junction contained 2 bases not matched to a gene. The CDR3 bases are TGTGCCAGCAGCCCGGGACTAGCGGACCAAGAGACCCAGTACTTC. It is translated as CASSPGLADQETQYF.

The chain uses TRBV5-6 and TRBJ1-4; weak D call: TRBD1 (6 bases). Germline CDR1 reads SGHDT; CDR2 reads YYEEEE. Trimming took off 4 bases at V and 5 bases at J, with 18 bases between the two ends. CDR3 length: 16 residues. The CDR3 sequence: CASSGKRTALNEKLFF. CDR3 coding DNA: TGTGCCAGCAGCGGTAAGCGGACAGCCCTAAATGAAAAACTGTTTTTT.